This record concerns one TCR beta chain sequence. Its antigen is unknown. The data were taken from a study of cytomegalovirus exposure and HLA in healthy donors. Findings and limits, study-wide: In an earlier analysis, in around 590 donors, most V segments appeared productive either ~87% or ~30% of the time. The study labeled 150 or so TCR beta chains cytomegalovirus-associated. Researchers had no immune exposure information except CMV serostatus available.

V lost 6 bases, J lost 8 bases, and 19 bases lay in between. The germline CDR1 and CDR2 sequences are SQVTM and ANQGSEA. The CDR3 totals 13 residues. In the PCR, 60 Vbeta and 13 Jbeta primers were used. The repertoire was sequenced with immunoSEQ multiplex PCR; TCRdb's copy has only in-frame clones and lacks some. In the table there are under 200,000 clones, 77% of which are singletons. V usage is TRBV29-1 and J usage is TRBJ1-1, with D possibly being TRBD1 (5 bases). The specimen sequenced was PBMCs. This receptor was identified in a woman in her thirties or forties in good health and CMV-seropositive. CDR3 DNA sequence: TGCAGCGTCCTCCGGGGGTCGGTGACAGAAGCTTTCTTT. Protein: CSVLRGSVTEAFF.